This TCR beta chain was obtained from a study of beta chain features in type 1 diabetes. Study observations and caveats: Moderate yet significant TCRB CDR3 shortening was seen in Type 1 diabetes patients in all four CD4+ subsets.

Expressed TCRB transcripts were sequenced, since all the RNA that had been isolated was reverse transcribed. Measured with immunoSEQ multiplex PCR; TCRdb has only the in-frame clones, and not every one. Of about 360,000 clones listed, roughly 12% are singletons. Between the trimmed V and J ends, which lost 4 bases and 5 bases, there was a span of 18 bases. Germline CDR1 and CDR2: LNHNV and YYDKDF (reference sequence). The CDR3 has 16 amino acids. A note on this clone: What it binds is unknown.

This receptor was obtained from a man in his late teens or twenties in good health. The specimen sequenced was naive CD4+ T cells from blood. The gene calls are TRBV15 and TRBJ2-1, with D perhaps matching TRBD2 (5 bases). The CDR3 is CATSTRFGMENNEQFF. The DNA for the CDR3 is TGTGCCACCAGCACGCGATTCGGGATGGAGAACAATGAGCAGTTCTTC.